Presented here are 14 T cell receptor beta chains from one specimen sequenced in a study of blood T cell repertoires in COVID-19. Sequencing used immunoSEQ multiplex PCR; TCRdb keeps in-frame clones, though not all of them. The sample holds a few hundred thousand clones; under 90% are singletons and the top ten take about 3.4%. Sequencing was performed on PBMCs or T cells enriched from blood (not recorded which). The receptors come from a woman aged 55-69 years who had recovered from COVID-19.

The CDR3 DNA follows: TGCAGCGTTGCTAGTTCCCTCACCGGGGAGCTGTTTTTT. Protein: CSVASSLTGELFF. The chain combines TRBV29-1 with TRBJ2-2; D is uncertain. V was trimmed by 4 bases and J by 4 bases, leaving 10 bases between them. CDR1 and CDR2 (germline): SQVTM, ANQGSEA. There are 13 residues in the CDR3.

The chain joins TRBV5-1 to TRBJ1-2; TRBD1 agrees at 9 bases. The CDR3 has 14 amino acids. J was trimmed by 4 bases and V by 0 bases; bases with no gene match: 1. The germline CDR1 and CDR2 sequences are SGHRS and YFSETQ. CDR3 in amino acids: CASSLEQGAYGYTF. CDR3 nucleotides: TGCGCCAGCAGCTTGGAACAGGGGGCCTATGGCTACACCTTC.

V and J are TRBV14 and TRBJ1-4, with D tentatively TRBD1 (6 bases). V was shortened by 4 bases and J by 3 bases, with 9 bases between the two germline ends. This CDR3 comprises 14 residues. CDR1 SGHDN and CDR2 FVKESK come from the germline V gene. The CDR3 nucleotides are TGTGCCAGCAGCCCGGGGGGCCCTAATGAAAAACTGTTTTTT. This translates into CASSPGGPNEKLFF.

The rearrangement links TRBV7-2 to TRBJ2-3; 7 positions agree with TRBD2. The germline V gene encodes CDR1 SGHTA and CDR2 FQGNSA. The CDR3 has 17 residues. V trimming: 1 base; J trimming: 1 base; junction bases outside the gene matches: 8. This CDR3 reads CASSLEGGGGGTDTQYF. In nucleotides, the CDR3 is TGTGCCAGCAGCTTAGAAGGAGGCGGGGGAGGCACAGATACGCAGTATTTT.

The rearrangement uses TRBV6-2 or TRBV6-3 and TRBJ2-1, with 14 bases aligning to TRBD2. The junction had 2 bases not matched to a gene; V was cut back by 4 bases and J by 6 bases. The CDR3 has 15 amino acids. The germline V gene has CDR1 MNHEY and CDR2 SVGEGT. The CDR3 sequence is CASSWTSGRFNEQFF. Written as DNA, the CDR3 is TGTGCCAGCAGTTGGACTAGCGGGAGGTTCAATGAGCAGTTCTTC.

The genes are TRBV19 and TRBJ1-3; 9 bases agree with TRBD1. The J segment lost 2 bases and the V segment lost 8 bases, leaving 4 bases of the junction unmatched. The length of the CDR3 is 14 residues. Per germline, CDR1 LNHDA and CDR2 SQIVND (reference sequence). CDR3 protein: CASVTGGPGNTIYF. The CDR3 DNA reads as TGTGCCAGTGTGACAGGGGGTCCTGGAAACACCATATATTTT.

In DNA, the CDR3 is TGTGCCAGCAGCCAAGCCCTAGCGGCAAGATACGAGCAGTACTTC. Translating gives CASSQALAARYEQYF. V gene TRBV3-1 (or the pseudogene TRBV3-2) combines with J gene TRBJ2-7, with 7 positions matching TRBD2. CDR3 length equals 15 residues. Germline CDR1 and CDR2: LGHDT and YNNKEL (reference sequence). V lost 1 base and J lost 4; bases outside the gene matches: 7.

The J gene is TRBJ1-4, the V gene TRBV9, with 8 nucleotides matching TRBD1. The CDR3 covers 14 residues. Per the germline V gene, CDR1 is SGDLS and CDR2 is YYNGEE. V gave up 5 bases and J gave up 5 bases; unmatched junction bases: 5. CDR3 sequence reads: CASSSGGWNEKLFF. The CDR3 nucleotides read TGTGCCAGCAGTTCAGGGGGCTGGAATGAAAAACTGTTTTTT.

The chain carries TRBV5-1 and TRBJ1-3; 8 bases line up with TRBD1. Trimming at V came to 0 bases and at J to 0 bases, leaving 5 bases not matched to a gene. This CDR3 has 17 residues. Germline V gives CDR1 SGHRS, CDR2 YFSETQ. This CDR3 is CASSLGGQATSGNTIYF. The CDR3, as DNA: TGCGCCAGCAGCTTGGGGGGACAGGCGACCTCTGGAAACACCATATATTTT. Drawing the rest from reference TRBV5-1 and TRBJ1-3, the complete variable domain is KAGVTQTPRYLIKTRGQQVTLSCSPISGHRSVSWYQQTPGQGLQFLFEYFSETQRNKGNFPGRFSGRQFSNSRSEMNVSTLELGDSALYLCASSLGGQATSGNTIYFGEGSWLTVV.

CDR3 sequence reads: CASSQGMGGTNIQYF. The CDR3, as DNA: TGTGCCAGCAGCCAAGGAATGGGGGGAACGAACATTCAGTACTTC. The V and J genes are TRBV3-1 (or the pseudogene TRBV3-2) and TRBJ2-4; weak D call: TRBD2 (6 bases). This CDR3 has 15 residues. V lost 1 base and J 7 bases, leaving 14 bases between the germline ends. Looked up from germline, CDR1 is LGHDT and CDR2 is YNNKEL (reference sequence).

V gene TRBV9 combines with J gene TRBJ2-2; 8 nucleotides line up with TRBD1. The CDR3 totals 16 residues. After removal of 0 bases from V and 7 bases from J, the junction contained 8 bases not matched to a gene. The germline CDR1 and CDR2 sequences are SGDLS and YYNGEE. The DNA of the CDR3 is TGTGCCAGCAGCGTAGTCCCCACAGGGGGGCTCGGGGAGCTGTTTTTT. Encoded protein: CASSVVPTGGLGELFF.

J is TRBJ1-4 and V is TRBV19; tentatively, D is TRBD1 (6 bases). The V end lost 5 bases, the J end lost 5 bases, and 15 bases lay between the germline ends. Germline values: CDR1 LNHDA, CDR2 SQIVND (reference sequence). CDR3 size: 15 residues. The CDR3 DNA reads as TGTGCCAGTAGTCCCCGGGACAACCTGAATGAAAAACTGTTTTTT. Its translation: CASSPRDNLNEKLFF.

This clone was detected only a few times. The chain combines TRBV29-1 with TRBJ1-2; 7 nucleotides match TRBD1. V shed 3 bases and J 2 bases; nucleotides not matched to a gene: 0. Per the germline V gene, CDR1 is SQVTM and CDR2 is ANQGSEA. The CDR3 spans 12 residues. The CDR3 region is CSVETGNYGYTF. The CDR3 DNA follows: TGCAGCGTTGAGACAGGGAACTATGGCTACACCTTC.

The chain is built from TRBV19 and TRBJ1-4; D is possibly TRBD1 (5 bases). The CDR3 runs to 15 residues. Germline V gene data show CDR1 as LNHDA and CDR2 as SQIVND (reference sequence). V was trimmed by 7 bases and J by 4 bases, leaving 16 bases between them. CDR3 residues: CASNPTGPGNEKLFF. As DNA, the CDR3 is TGTGCCAGTAACCCTACAGGCCCCGGTAATGAAAAACTGTTTTTT.